Following are 5 T cell receptor beta chains from one sample sequenced in a study of cytomegalovirus exposure and HLA in healthy donors. Both 60 Vbeta primers and 13 Jbeta primers went into the PCR. Produced via immunoSEQ multiplex PCR; TCRdb's table is partial and in-frame only. The table shows roughly 200,000 clones, with approximately 90% occurring only once. The sequenced material came from PBMCs. These receptors were obtained from a boy younger than 10 in good health and CMV-seronegative.

The rearrangement uses TRBV9 and TRBJ1-3; TRBD1 might be the D (5 bases). The V gene lost 3 bases and the J gene lost 1 base, with 14 bases spanning the gap. The germline gives CDR1 SGDLS, CDR2 YYNGEE. The CDR3 runs 16 residues. The CDR3 region is CASSEVGAVSGNTIYF. CDR3 coding DNA: TGTGCCAGCAGCGAGGTTGGGGCCGTTTCTGGAAACACCATATATTTT.

This CDR3 is CASSWLDRGVSYEQYF. The DNA of the CDR3 is TGCGCCAGCAGCTGGTTGGACAGGGGAGTTTCCTACGAGCAGTACTTC. V and J are TRBV5-1 and TRBJ2-7, with 9 bases matching TRBD1. The germline V gene has CDR1 SGHRS and CDR2 YFSETQ. Germline trimming cut 3 bases from V and 1 base from J; bases unmatched to any gene: 8. The CDR3 is 16 amino acids.

The rearrangement joins TRBV7-9 to TRBJ2-5; 9 bases line up with TRBD2. This CDR3 comprises 15 residues. CDR1 SEHNR and CDR2 FQNEAQ come from the germline V gene (reference sequence). With 2 bases clipped from V and 0 bases from J, the junction kept 1 base outside the gene matches. CDR3 sequence: CASSLTSGYQETQYF. The CDR3 DNA is TGTGCCAGCAGCTTAACTAGCGGGTACCAAGAGACCCAGTACTTC. Looking up the rest from reference TRBV7-9 and TRBJ2-5 gives the full variable domain: DTGVSQNPRHKITKRGQNVTFRCDPISEHNRLYWYRQTLGQGPEFLTYFQNEAQLEKSRLLSDRFSAERPKGSFSTLEIQRTEQGDSAMYLCASSLTSGYQETQYFGPGTRLLVL.

The rearrangement links TRBV29-1 to TRBJ2-7, with TRBD2 as a possible D gene (6 bases). Germline CDR1 is SQVTM and CDR2 is ANQGSEA. The CDR3 is 13 residues long. Deletions cut 3 bases from V and 5 bases from J, with 14 bases between. CDR3: CSVDGGHVNEQYF. The CDR3 DNA follows: TGCAGCGTTGATGGAGGGCACGTCAACGAGCAGTACTTC.

The chain employs TRBV11-2 and TRBJ1-4; maybe TRBD1 (5 bases). Trimming removed 5 bases at V and 7 bases at J, with 23 bases between. This CDR3 is built from 17 residues. Germline V gives CDR1 SGHAT, CDR2 FQNNGV. CDR3 DNA sequence: TGTGCCAGCAGCCCCATCCGACCAGGGAGGCAAGCTGAAAAACTGTTTTTT. It codes for CASSPIRPGRQAEKLFF.